These 7 T cell receptor beta chains originate from one sample sequenced in a study of cytomegalovirus exposure and HLA in healthy donors. It was with 60 Vbeta and 13 Jbeta primers that the PCR ran. The protocol was immunoSEQ multiplex PCR, while the TCRdb copy is restricted to in-frame clones and leaves out a portion. This sample has about 100,000 clones, with about 80% found just once. Material: PBMCs. Receptors originate from a man aged 30 to 39 in good health and CMV-seronegative.

The rearrangement joins TRBV11-2 to TRBJ2-1; D ambiguous. The ends were cut back, 0 bases at V and 10 bases at J, with 13 bases in the middle. CDR3 length equals 14 residues. The germline CDR1 and CDR2 sequences are SGHAT and FQNNGV. The CDR3 nucleotides read TGTGCCAGCAGCTTAGAGATTTTCGGAGAGGAGCAGTTCTTC. This translates into CASSLEIFGEEQFF.

This chain uses TRBV7-2 with TRBJ1-2; possible D gene TRBD1, 5 bases. V lost 5 bases and J 4 bases, leaving 11 bases between the germline ends. Germline V gene sequence: CDR1 SGHTA, CDR2 FQGNSA. The CDR3 length is 13 residues. CDR3 loop: CASSLLQGYGYTF. In DNA, the CDR3 is TGTGCCAGCAGCCTCCTCCAGGGCTATGGCTACACCTTC.

By share of the sample, this clone is medium-sized. The chain has TRBV6-1 and TRBJ2-7; D perhaps matches TRBD2 (6 bases). Germline assignment: CDR1 MNHNS and CDR2 SASEGT. The length of the CDR3 is 14 residues. V lost 4 bases and J 5 bases, leaving 15 bases between the germline ends. The CDR3 region has the DNA TGTGCCAGCAGTGCCCGTTTGGAGGGAAACGAGCAGTACTTC. It encodes CASSARLEGNEQYF.

The J gene is TRBJ2-3, the V gene TRBV28; 8 bases are shared with TRBD2. This CDR3 comprises 18 residues. The J segment lost 1 base and the V segment lost 3 bases, leaving 12 bases of the junction unmatched. Germline V lookup: CDR1 MDHEN, CDR2 SYDVKM. CDR3 in amino acids: CASSFLAGLRPGTDTQYF. The CDR3 DNA reads as TGTGCCAGCAGTTTTTTAGCGGGGCTTCGACCGGGCACAGATACGCAGTATTTT.

CDR3 amino acids: CASSLRVLTNEKLFF. DNA of the CDR3: TGTGCCAGCAGTCTCAGGGTTTTAACTAATGAAAAACTGTTTTTT. This rearrangement joins TRBV2 to TRBJ1-4, with D perhaps TRBD1 (5 bases). The germline gives CDR1 SNHLY, CDR2 FYNNEI. Trimming removed 5 bases at V and 1 base at J, with 11 bases between. CDR3 length: 15 amino acids.

The J gene is TRBJ2-2, the V gene TRBV9; 9 bases are shared with TRBD2. CDR1 and CDR2 from the germline V gene are SGDLS and YYNGEE. The CDR3 has 17 residues. Germline trimming cut 5 bases from V and 4 bases from J; bases unmatched to any gene: 12. CDR3 nucleotide sequence: TGTGCCAGCAGTGGGACTTTAGCGGGGGCCGGCACCGGGGAGCTGTTTTTT. It translates to CASSGTLAGAGTGELFF.

There are a few counts of this clone. The CDR3, as DNA: TGTGCCAGCAGCCCGGACAGGGGGCGATACGAGCAGTACTTC. Protein: CASSPDRGRYEQYF. The chain carries TRBV9 and TRBJ2-7; TRBD1 matches 11 bases. This CDR3 has 14 residues. Germline CDR1 is SGDLS and CDR2 is YYNGEE. The V gene end was trimmed by 4 bases and the J gene end by 4 bases; junction bases not matched to a gene: 4.